A selection of T cell receptor beta chains follows, all from one sample in a study of T cell responses to AZD1222 COVID-19 vaccine. Only in-frame clones appear in the TCRdb table, and some are missing; sequencing was by immunoSEQ multiplex PCR. The repertoire has approximately 110,000 clones, roughly 84% of them found once; the top ten carry roughly a tenth. This specimen was peripheral blood, taken on day 0 of AZD1222 vaccination. The receptors stem from an adult in good health. The CDR3 runs from the conserved cysteine through the conserved F or W. The D gene is left open where the match is weak. Clone size is not always given. Where it is, it says once, few, many or a class for expanded clones.

CDR3: CASAAWGQGTGELFF
DNA: TGTGCCAGCGCTGCCTGGGGACAGGGAACCGGGGAGCTGTTTTTT
D: TRBD1
J: TRBJ2-2
V: TRBV25-1
size: -

CDR3: CASSIQGRPAERGYTF
DNA: TGTGCCAGTAGTATCCAGGGACGGCCAGCGGAGCGAGGCTACACCTTC
D: -
J: TRBJ1-2
V: TRBV19
size: -

CDR3: CASAGPYEQYF
DNA: TGTGCCAGCGCAGGCCCTTACGAGCAGTACTTC
D: -
J: TRBJ2-7
V: TRBV7-9
size: few

CDR3: CASSPSGTDNQPQHF
DNA: TGTGCCAGCAGCCCTTCCGGGACAGACAATCAGCCCCAGCATTTT
D: TRBD1
J: TRBJ1-5
V: TRBV7-9
size: -

CDR3: CASSLNLAGGEQFF
DNA: TGTGCCAGCAGCTTAAACCTAGCGGGAGGGGAGCAGTTCTTC
D: TRBD2
J: TRBJ2-1
V: TRBV7-2
size: -

CDR3: CASSDLGGVTEAFF
DNA: TGTGCCAGCAGTGACCTAGGGGGGGTGACTGAAGCTTTCTTT
D: -
J: TRBJ1-1
V: TRBV6-2/TRBV6-3
size: -

CDR3: CASSPQGGKDYEQYF
DNA: TGTGCCAGCAGCCCCCAAGGGGGGAAAGACTACGAGCAGTACTTC
D: -
J: TRBJ2-7
V: TRBV11-3
size: few

CDR3: CASSLAGGIDEQFF
DNA: TGTGCCAGCAGCTTAGCAGGCGGGATCGATGAGCAGTTCTTC
D: -
J: TRBJ2-1
V: TRBV7-2
size: -

CDR3: CASSPPTGANYGYTF
DNA: TGTGCCAGCAGCCCCCCTACAGGGGCGAACTATGGCTACACCTTC
D: TRBD1
J: TRBJ1-2
V: TRBV28
size: few

CDR3: CASSQDSAPDGYTF
DNA: TGTGCCAGCAGCCAAGATTCAGCCCCGGACGGCTACACCTTC
D: -
J: TRBJ1-2
V: TRBV3-1/TRBV3-2
size: -

CDR3: CASSLGHSSYEQYF
DNA: TGTGCCAGCAGCCTCGGGCATTCTAGCTACGAGCAGTACTTC
D: -
J: TRBJ2-7
V: TRBV11-2
size: -

CDR3: CASRGRDRGRTQYF
DNA: TGTGCCAGCAGGGGCCGGGACAGGGGGAGGACCCAGTACTTC
D: TRBD1
J: TRBJ2-5
V: TRBV2
size: -

CDR3: CASSENPWNGYTF
DNA: TGTGCCAGCAGTGAAAATCCGTGGAATGGCTACACCTTC
D: -
J: TRBJ1-2
V: TRBV6-1
size: once

CDR3: CASSPGILDKNIQYF
DNA: TGTGCCAGCAGTCCAGGGATACTAGACAAAAACATTCAGTACTTC
D: -
J: TRBJ2-4
V: TRBV28
size: -

CDR3: CASRGLGQGAFRELFF
DNA: TGTGCCAGCAGGGGTCTTGGACAGGGGGCATTCAGGGAGCTGTTTTTT
D: TRBD1
J: TRBJ2-2
V: TRBV2
size: once

CDR3: CASSQRGEQFF
DNA: TGTGCCAGCAGTCAACGGGGGGAGCAGTTCTTC
D: -
J: TRBJ2-1
V: TRBV28
size: -

CDR3: CASSLVRNTGELFF
DNA: TGTGCCAGCAGCTTGGTCCGGAACACCGGGGAGCTGTTTTTT
D: -
J: TRBJ2-2
V: TRBV5-8
size: -

CDR3: CASSQDWPRGGTDTQYF
DNA: TGTGCCAGCAGCCAAGATTGGCCCAGGGGTGGGACAGATACGCAGTATTTT
D: -
J: TRBJ2-3
V: TRBV3-1/TRBV3-2
size: -

CDR3: CAWRQLGGGGEKLFF
DNA: TGTGCCTGGAGGCAACTAGGGGGTGGGGGCGAAAAACTGTTTTTT
D: -
J: TRBJ1-4
V: TRBV30
size: once

CDR3: CASSQERILAGATDQGTQYF
DNA: TGCGCCAGCAGCCAAGAGAGAATTTTGGCAGGGGCGACGGACCAGGGGACCCAGTACTTC
D: -
J: TRBJ2-5
V: TRBV4-1
size: -

CDR3: CASSETSSEQFF
DNA: TGTGCCAGCAGTGAGACTTCCAGTGAGCAGTTCTTC
D: -
J: TRBJ2-1
V: TRBV6-1
size: -

CDR3: CASSPGARNEQFF
DNA: TGTGCCAGCAGCCCGGGGGCCCGCAATGAGCAGTTCTTC
D: -
J: TRBJ2-1
V: TRBV27
size: -

CDR3: CATSDGTGSTDTQYF
DNA: TGTGCCACCAGTGATGGGACAGGGAGCACAGATACGCAGTATTTT
D: TRBD1
J: TRBJ2-3
V: TRBV24-1
size: once

CDR3: CASLPSGLSGTEAFF
DNA: TGTGCCAGCTTGCCAAGCGGACTCTCGGGCACTGAAGCTTTCTTT
D: -
J: TRBJ1-1
V: TRBV18
size: once

CDR3: CASSNSWGLAEETQYF
DNA: TGTGCCAGCAGTAATAGCTGGGGACTAGCGGAAGAGACCCAGTACTTC
D: TRBD2
J: TRBJ2-5
V: TRBV11-2
size: -

CDR3: CASGISGQGKNQPQHF
DNA: TGTGCCAGTGGGATCTCCGGACAGGGGAAAAATCAGCCCCAGCATTTT
D: TRBD1
J: TRBJ1-5
V: TRBV19
size: -

CDR3: CASSVVMTGANVLTF
DNA: TGTGCCAGCAGCGTAGTTATGACTGGGGCCAACGTCCTGACTTTC
D: -
J: TRBJ2-6
V: TRBV9
size: -

CDR3: CASSSGSIEQYF
DNA: TGTGCCAGCTCTAGCGGGAGTATCGAGCAGTACTTC
D: TRBD2
J: TRBJ2-7
V: TRBV28
size: -

CDR3: CASSPSIGANYGYTF
DNA: TGTGCCAGCAGCCCGAGTATAGGGGCAAACTATGGCTACACCTTC
D: -
J: TRBJ1-2
V: TRBV11-2
size: -

CDR3: CASSFSGVAKNIQYF
DNA: TGTGCCAGCAGTTTTAGCGGGGTAGCCAAAAACATTCAGTACTTC
D: TRBD2
J: TRBJ2-4
V: TRBV6-2/TRBV6-3
size: -

CDR3: CASSKGQGPNTGELFF
DNA: TGCGCCAGCAGCAAAGGCCAGGGGCCGAACACCGGGGAGCTGTTTTTT
D: -
J: TRBJ2-2
V: TRBV4-1
size: once

CDR3: CASSIPGGDNEQFF
DNA: TGTGCCAGTAGTATACCCGGGGGGGACAATGAGCAGTTCTTC
D: TRBD2
J: TRBJ2-1
V: TRBV19
size: -

CDR3: CASSLEFTGNYNEQFF
DNA: TGTGCCAGCAGCTTAGAATTCACAGGGAACTACAATGAGCAGTTCTTC
D: -
J: TRBJ2-1
V: TRBV7-8
size: -

CDR3: CASSEYSAVNTEAFF
DNA: TGTGCCAGCAGTGAGTATAGCGCGGTAAACACTGAAGCTTTCTTT
D: -
J: TRBJ1-1
V: TRBV6-1
size: -

CDR3: CASSEGGGYEQYF
DNA: TGTGCCAGTAGTGAGGGAGGGGGCTACGAGCAGTACTTC
D: -
J: TRBJ2-7
V: TRBV19
size: -

CDR3: CASSRQQNQPQHF
DNA: TGTGCCAGCAGTAGGCAGCAAAATCAGCCCCAGCATTTT
D: -
J: TRBJ1-5
V: TRBV3-1/TRBV3-2
size: -

CDR3: CASSLDRRTDEGDYNEQFF
DNA: TGTGCCAGCAGCTTAGATCGTCGGACAGATGAGGGGGATTACAATGAGCAGTTCTTC
D: -
J: TRBJ2-1
V: TRBV11-3
size: -

CDR3: CASSSISGVQETQYF
DNA: TGTGCCAGCAGCTCGATATCGGGAGTTCAAGAGACCCAGTACTTC
D: -
J: TRBJ2-5
V: TRBV11-2
size: -

CDR3: CASSKVFYLAGMNTEAFF
DNA: TGTGCCAGCAGCAAAGTGTTTTATCTGGCAGGAATGAACACTGAAGCTTTCTTT
D: -
J: TRBJ1-1
V: TRBV21-1
size: -

CDR3: CASSLAPGVGAGNTIYF
DNA: TGTGCCAGCAGCTTAGCTCCAGGGGTAGGAGCCGGAAACACCATATATTTT
D: -
J: TRBJ1-3
V: TRBV7-2
size: -

CDR3: CASSIEPGSYEQYF
DNA: TGTGCCAGTAGTATAGAGCCGGGCTCCTACGAGCAGTACTTC
D: -
J: TRBJ2-7
V: TRBV19
size: -

CDR3: CASSLKSSGTYEQYF
DNA: TGTGCCAGCAGCTTAAAGTCTAGCGGGACCTACGAGCAGTACTTC
D: TRBD2
J: TRBJ2-7
V: TRBV7-2
size: -

CDR3: CASSQGQGGYGYTF
DNA: TGTGCCAGCAGCCAAGGACAGGGCGGCTATGGCTACACCTTC
D: TRBD1
J: TRBJ1-2
V: TRBV9
size: -

CDR3: CATSDPPGTGGPVDTQYF
DNA: TGTGCCACCAGTGACCCCCCGGGGACGGGAGGGCCTGTAGATACGCAGTATTTT
D: TRBD2
J: TRBJ2-3
V: TRBV24-1
size: -

CDR3: CASRGTGGFYEQYF
DNA: TGTGCCAGCAGGGGGACAGGGGGCTTCTACGAGCAGTACTTC
D: TRBD1
J: TRBJ2-7
V: TRBV27
size: -

CDR3: CASSYGRAQPQHF
DNA: TGTGCCAGCAGTTACGGCAGGGCTCAGCCCCAGCATTTT
D: -
J: TRBJ1-5
V: TRBV6-5
size: -

CDR3: CASRRQGPLHNEQFF
DNA: TGTGCCAGCCGCCGACAGGGACCTTTACACAATGAGCAGTTCTTC
D: TRBD1
J: TRBJ2-1
V: TRBV11-3
size: -

CDR3: CASSTGVETQYF
DNA: TGTGCCAGCAGTACAGGGGTCGAGACCCAGTACTTC
D: TRBD1
J: TRBJ2-5
V: TRBV2
size: once

CDR3: CASSPNVAVGSSYNEQFF
DNA: TGTGCCAGCAGCCCCAACGTAGCTGTGGGCAGCTCCTACAATGAGCAGTTCTTC
D: -
J: TRBJ2-1
V: TRBV13
size: -

CDR3: CASSKWDRPDTGELFF
DNA: TGTGCCAGCAGCAAATGGGACCGGCCGGACACCGGGGAGCTGTTTTTT
D: -
J: TRBJ2-2
V: TRBV21-1
size: -

CDR3: CASLLKGGETQYF
DNA: TGTGCCAGCCTTTTAAAGGGCGGAGAGACCCAGTACTTC
D: -
J: TRBJ2-5
V: TRBV25-1
size: -

CDR3: CASSTRQSYGYTF
DNA: TGTGCCAGCAGCACTCGACAGAGTTATGGCTACACCTTC
D: -
J: TRBJ1-2
V: TRBV11-3
size: -

CDR3: CASSPPRLGGKDTEAFF
DNA: TGTGCCAGCTCACCACCGAGGCTGGGGGGGAAGGACACTGAAGCTTTCTTT
D: -
J: TRBJ1-1
V: TRBV18
size: once

CDR3: CASSIGRTGFQPQHF
DNA: TGTGCCAGTAGTATAGGGCGAACAGGGTTCCAGCCCCAGCATTTT
D: -
J: TRBJ1-5
V: TRBV19
size: -

CDR3: CASSLTGARETQYF
DNA: TGTGCCAGCAGTTTAACAGGGGCTCGGGAGACCCAGTACTTC
D: TRBD1
J: TRBJ2-5
V: TRBV28
size: -

CDR3: CSASQSSYEQYF
DNA: TGCAGTGCTAGTCAGTCTAGCTACGAGCAGTACTTC
D: -
J: TRBJ2-7
V: TRBV20-1
size: -

CDR3: CASSISGTGVEEQYF
DNA: TGTGCCAGCAGCATCTCCGGGACAGGGGTGGAAGAGCAGTACTTC
D: TRBD1
J: TRBJ2-7
V: TRBV7-3
size: -